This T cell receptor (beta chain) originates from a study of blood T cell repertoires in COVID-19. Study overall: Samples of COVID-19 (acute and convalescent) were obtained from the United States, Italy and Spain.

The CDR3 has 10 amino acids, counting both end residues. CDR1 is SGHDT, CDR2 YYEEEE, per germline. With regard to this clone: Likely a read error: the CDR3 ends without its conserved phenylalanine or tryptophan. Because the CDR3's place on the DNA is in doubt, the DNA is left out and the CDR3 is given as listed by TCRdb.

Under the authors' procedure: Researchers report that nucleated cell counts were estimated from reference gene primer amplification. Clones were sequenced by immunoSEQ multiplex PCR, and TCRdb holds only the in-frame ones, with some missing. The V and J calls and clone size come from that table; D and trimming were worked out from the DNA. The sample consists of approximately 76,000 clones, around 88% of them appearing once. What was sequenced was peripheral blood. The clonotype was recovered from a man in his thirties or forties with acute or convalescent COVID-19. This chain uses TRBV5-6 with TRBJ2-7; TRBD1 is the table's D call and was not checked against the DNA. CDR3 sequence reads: CASSLATGRG.